Given below is one T cell receptor beta chain in context. The target of this receptor is not known. Qualities for individual bases were not recorded, and no much larger clone is one base off. Library generation was performed with the immunoSEQ multiplex PCR assay. The study's own analysis went as follows. A statistical classification framework was built for diagnosing cytomegalovirus status from the catalog of TCR beta chain sequences. TCRdb provides this immuneACCESS table in a form limited to in-frame rearrangements. Some clones are lacking; in checked studies, under half of them reflect an unresolved V gene, and why the rest are absent is not known. V, J and clone size are those of that table, while D and trimming were read from the DNA. The sample has approximately 100,000 clones on record, 87% of them singletons. About 5.7% of the sample is in the top ten clones. The germline V gene encodes CDR1 MNHEY and CDR2 SVGAGI. Counted from cysteine to phenylalanine, this CDR3 has 13 amino acids. Left in the record is the CDR3 DNA by itself, 39 bases read in frame from the first base. The germline ends are 16 bases apart after V is trimmed by 8 bases and J by 5 bases.

This record belongs to a study of cytomegalovirus exposure and HLA in healthy donors (dated by TCRdb to 2015 to 2018). Turning to the overall study: According to a later analysis, one platform produced both the roughly 110 validation repertoires and the 620 or so repertoires of the first cohort. The study was designed to test whether signatures of past pathogen exposure could be identified by cataloging public T cell receptors. The study combined high-throughput TCR immunosequencing, statistical association of individual TCRs with disease status, and machine learning to predict cytomegalovirus infection status. In addition to the first cohort of approximately 650 subjects, a separate validation cohort of approximately 110 different subjects was used.

The paper as a whole reports these results and caveats: In both the original and validation cohorts, the classifier was reported to diagnose cytomegalovirus status with high specificity and sensitivity. Of the cluster scores, approximately 95% were above 0 in a later analysis, which found that TCRs clustered in the first cohort also tended to co-occur in the 120 validation repertoires. It was suggested by the authors that the approach could potentially be generalized to other disease states and immunological phenotypes. The study listed 164 TCR beta chains as associated with cytomegalovirus. Most TCR sequences were observed very rarely across donors, whereas some public TCRs were present in many individuals. All 120 or so repertoires were used to score co-occurrence in the validation cohort in a later analysis, because that analysis had no HLA typing for the cohort. In vitro tests confirmed that a few of the cytomegalovirus-associated TCR beta chains recognize cytomegalovirus antigens.

Donors formed part of the validation cohort, which comprised 120 subjects and was distinct from the first cohort of over 500 subjects. The chain employs TRBV6-5 and TRBJ2-7; no confident D gene assignment can be made. The clonotype comes from a man aged 18 to 29 in good health and CMV-seropositive. The sample comprised PBMCs. In nucleotide form, the sequence is TGTGCCAGCGGTAACAGAGAGACAAACGAGCAGTACTTC. This codes for CASGNRETNEQYF.